The T cell receptor beta chain under discussion was sequenced for a study of blood T cell repertoires in COVID-19 (dated by TCRdb to between 2020 and 2021). In terms of the full investigation: Samples from collaborators originated in the United States, Italy and Spain and spanned both the acute and convalescent phases of COVID-19. The material from the prospective study consisted of cDNA or gDNA derived from T cells, B-cell-depleted T cells, or PBMCs. Subjects who had been exposed to COVID-19, were actively infected with it, or had recovered from it provided the deeply sampled blood TCRbeta repertoires that made up the dataset. The repertoires were released in a freely available public database intended as a resource for research on the immune response to SARS-CoV-2. Samples came from the ongoing ImmuneRACE study (first 160 participants) plus 1,254 subjects from 6 global collaborators. A de-identified subject ID, COVID-19 status, age in years and sex were almost always included in the sample metadata. HLA class I and class II types, where available, came from metadata supplied by the sample provider rather than from assay-based typing.

As for this clone: No cognate antigen has been identified for it. No much larger clone is present one base from it, and per-base qualities are unavailable.

The germline V gene specifies SGHAT as CDR1 and FQNNGV as CDR2. V loses 0 bases, J loses 4 bases, and the germline ends lie 13 bases apart. The CDR3, from cysteine to phenylalanine, totals 15 residues. The DNA shown is the 45-base CDR3, in frame from base 1. Broader findings and caveats from the paper: Clinical and demographic metadata were provided uncurated, with the amount varying by source and participant.

TCRbeta CDR3 regions were amplified from genomic DNA using the immunoSEQ Assay, a bias-controlled multiplex PCR. The original methods were these. The number of nucleated cells in each sample was estimated by amplification of reference gene primers within the assay. Sequence reads were collapsed and filtered to measure the absolute abundance of every unique TCRbeta CDR3 rearrangement. For each sample, productive Simpson clonality was calculated as the square root of Simpson's diversity index over productive rearrangements. TCRdb mirrors the immuneACCESS table, restricted to in-frame sequences. Some clones are absent from its copies; in checked studies, under half trace to an unresolved V gene, and the reason for the others is unknown. The DNA gave D and trimming, while V, J and clone size come from that table. The sample table contains roughly 120,000 clones; only one count was recorded for around nine tenths of them. The biggest ten clones account for approximately 4% of the sample.

Each collaborating institution followed its own protocols to collect whole blood in K2EDTA tubes. For TCRbeta analysis, collaborator samples were shipped as frozen whole blood, as isolated PBMCs, or as DNA extracted from either sample type. This chain joins TRBV11-2 to TRBJ2-7, with a tentative D gene TRBD1 over 6 matching bases. The specimen was peripheral blood. This TCR came from a man aged 35-49 years with acute or convalescent COVID-19. The CDR3 reads CASSLDRGMRYEQYF. The DNA is TGTGCCAGCAGCTTAGATAGGGGGATGAGGTACGAGCAGTACTTC.